The next 10 T cell receptor beta chains were all read from a single sample in a study of T cells in Graves' hyperthyroidism and ophthalmopathy. RNA transcripts gave rise to amplified TCR beta CDR3 regions. A first-round RT-PCR of the TCR CDR3 used the HTBI primer set. In TCRdb, the multiplex PCR reads were re-called with MiXCR into one record per CDR3 protein. The table lists 300,000 to 450,000 distinct CDR3 sequences, roughly 14% of them singletons. The sequencing sample was made of blood. The receptors were gathered from a woman aged 18-29 years with Graves' hyperthyroidism that later progressed to Graves' ophthalmopathy.

This clonotype was recorded at least ten times. This chain uses TRBV6-1 with TRBJ2-7, with D tentatively TRBD1 (5 bases). Germline CDR1 is MNHNS and CDR2 is SASEGT. The CDR3 consists of 13 residues. V was clipped by 5 bases and J by 1 base, with 9 bases between them. CDR3 protein: CASSLTASYEQYF. The CDR3 bases are TGTGCCAGCAGTCTGACAGCTTCCTACGAGCAGTACTTC.

This clonotype was seen ten or more times. The rearrangement uses TRBV2 and TRBJ1-4; the D is unclear. This CDR3 spans 9 amino acids. V lost 9 bases, J lost 8 bases, and 4 bases lay in between. Germline lookup yields CDR1 SNHLY and CDR2 FYNNEI. The CDR3 sequence: CASGEKLFF. CDR3 DNA: TGTGCCAGTGGCGAAAAACTGTTTTTT.

Regarding this clonotype: A read error may explain this, as a much larger clone is one base away. The chain is built from TRBV14 and TRBJ2-1; 7 positions agree with TRBD2. V was pared by 3 bases and J by 7 bases, with 6 bases of the junction left unmatched. The CDR3 has 14 residues. Germline lookup yields CDR1 SGHDN and CDR2 FVKESK. The CDR3 DNA sequence: TGTGCCAGCAGCCAGCGGGGGATGGGGAATGAGCAGTTCTTC. This gives the protein CASSQRGMGNEQFF.

In this sample, this clonotype turned up a few times. The genes are TRBV27 and TRBJ2-1, with TRBD1 identical over 7 bases. Germline V gene lookup returns CDR1 MNHEY and CDR2 SMNVEV (reference sequence). J was trimmed by 6 bases and V by 8 bases; bases with no gene match: 25. The CDR3 has 19 amino acids. The chain's CDR3 is CASQYLPRQGMDGGNEQFF. CDR3 in DNA: TGTGCCAGCCAGTACCTCCCCAGACAGGGTATGGATGGAGGCAATGAGCAGTTCTTC.

A few counts support this clonotype. The gene calls are TRBV28 and TRBJ1-6, with D unclear. The germline gives CDR1 MDHEN, CDR2 SYDVKM. The CDR3 length is 15 residues. V was cut by 3 bases and J by 0 bases, with 6 bases left in between. For the CDR3, the DNA is TGTGCCAGCAGTTTTATAAGCTCCTATAATTCACCCCTCCACTTT. As protein: CASSFISSYNSPLHF.

Notes on this clonotype: A read error may produce the germline difference seen at one junction end. CDR3: CSAAMATLPYIEQFF. The CDR3 nucleotides are TGCAGTGCTGCGATGGCGACCTTGCCTTACATTGAGCAGTTCTTC. The chain carries TRBV20-1 and TRBJ2-1, with unresolved D. This CDR3 comprises 15 residues. The germline CDR1 and CDR2 sequences are DFQATT and SNEGSKA (reference sequence).

About this clonotype itself: A read error may be the cause here, since a much bigger clone is one base away. V is TRBV12-3 or TRBV12-4 and J is TRBJ2-5, with D hard to call. V lost 4 bases, J lost 3 bases, and 6 bases lay in between. The CDR3 has 12 amino acids. The CDR3 region has the DNA TGTGCCAGCAGTTCTGGAAAAGAGACCCAGTACTTC. It codes for CASSSGKETQYF.

Of note for this clonotype: A clone one base away is much larger, so this may be a read error. The rearrangement joins TRBV30 to TRBJ1-1, with a tentative D call TRBD1 (6 bases). Per the germline V gene, CDR1 is GTSNPN and CDR2 is SVGIG (reference sequence). This CDR3 is built from 13 residues. The CDR3 here is CAWSTGGITGAFF. The CDR3 nucleotides read TGTGCCTGGAGTACTGGGGGCATAACTGGAGCTTTCTTT.

The sample holds many counts of this clonotype. The chain is built from TRBV12-3 or TRBV12-4 and TRBJ2-2; D perhaps matches TRBD1 (5 bases). The CDR3 sequence is 15 residues long. Trimming removed 3 bases from V and 7 bases from J, with 15 bases in between. The CDR3 sequence is CASSLGQVHSGELFF. In nucleotides, the CDR3 is TGTGCCAGCAGTTTGGGGCAGGTCCACAGCGGGGAGCTGTTTTTT.

This clonotype appeared many times. The V and J genes are TRBV5-4 and TRBJ2-5; D is possibly TRBD1 (5 bases). The CDR3 is made up of 14 amino acids. The V and J ends lost 2 bases and 10 bases respectively, with 18 bases between them. Germline V gene lookup returns CDR1 SGHNT and CDR2 YYREEE (reference sequence). CDR3 region: CASSFEWQGRDQYF. The DNA for the CDR3 is TGTGCCAGCAGCTTCGAGTGGCAGGGCCGAGACCAGTACTTC. Together with reference TRBV5-4 and TRBJ2-5, the CDR3 gives the full variable domain: ETGVTQSPTHLIKTRGQQVTLRCSSQSGHNTVSWYQQALGQGPQFIFQYYREEENGRGNFPPRFSGLQFPNYSSELNVNALELDDSALYLCASSFEWQGRDQYFGPGTRLLVL.